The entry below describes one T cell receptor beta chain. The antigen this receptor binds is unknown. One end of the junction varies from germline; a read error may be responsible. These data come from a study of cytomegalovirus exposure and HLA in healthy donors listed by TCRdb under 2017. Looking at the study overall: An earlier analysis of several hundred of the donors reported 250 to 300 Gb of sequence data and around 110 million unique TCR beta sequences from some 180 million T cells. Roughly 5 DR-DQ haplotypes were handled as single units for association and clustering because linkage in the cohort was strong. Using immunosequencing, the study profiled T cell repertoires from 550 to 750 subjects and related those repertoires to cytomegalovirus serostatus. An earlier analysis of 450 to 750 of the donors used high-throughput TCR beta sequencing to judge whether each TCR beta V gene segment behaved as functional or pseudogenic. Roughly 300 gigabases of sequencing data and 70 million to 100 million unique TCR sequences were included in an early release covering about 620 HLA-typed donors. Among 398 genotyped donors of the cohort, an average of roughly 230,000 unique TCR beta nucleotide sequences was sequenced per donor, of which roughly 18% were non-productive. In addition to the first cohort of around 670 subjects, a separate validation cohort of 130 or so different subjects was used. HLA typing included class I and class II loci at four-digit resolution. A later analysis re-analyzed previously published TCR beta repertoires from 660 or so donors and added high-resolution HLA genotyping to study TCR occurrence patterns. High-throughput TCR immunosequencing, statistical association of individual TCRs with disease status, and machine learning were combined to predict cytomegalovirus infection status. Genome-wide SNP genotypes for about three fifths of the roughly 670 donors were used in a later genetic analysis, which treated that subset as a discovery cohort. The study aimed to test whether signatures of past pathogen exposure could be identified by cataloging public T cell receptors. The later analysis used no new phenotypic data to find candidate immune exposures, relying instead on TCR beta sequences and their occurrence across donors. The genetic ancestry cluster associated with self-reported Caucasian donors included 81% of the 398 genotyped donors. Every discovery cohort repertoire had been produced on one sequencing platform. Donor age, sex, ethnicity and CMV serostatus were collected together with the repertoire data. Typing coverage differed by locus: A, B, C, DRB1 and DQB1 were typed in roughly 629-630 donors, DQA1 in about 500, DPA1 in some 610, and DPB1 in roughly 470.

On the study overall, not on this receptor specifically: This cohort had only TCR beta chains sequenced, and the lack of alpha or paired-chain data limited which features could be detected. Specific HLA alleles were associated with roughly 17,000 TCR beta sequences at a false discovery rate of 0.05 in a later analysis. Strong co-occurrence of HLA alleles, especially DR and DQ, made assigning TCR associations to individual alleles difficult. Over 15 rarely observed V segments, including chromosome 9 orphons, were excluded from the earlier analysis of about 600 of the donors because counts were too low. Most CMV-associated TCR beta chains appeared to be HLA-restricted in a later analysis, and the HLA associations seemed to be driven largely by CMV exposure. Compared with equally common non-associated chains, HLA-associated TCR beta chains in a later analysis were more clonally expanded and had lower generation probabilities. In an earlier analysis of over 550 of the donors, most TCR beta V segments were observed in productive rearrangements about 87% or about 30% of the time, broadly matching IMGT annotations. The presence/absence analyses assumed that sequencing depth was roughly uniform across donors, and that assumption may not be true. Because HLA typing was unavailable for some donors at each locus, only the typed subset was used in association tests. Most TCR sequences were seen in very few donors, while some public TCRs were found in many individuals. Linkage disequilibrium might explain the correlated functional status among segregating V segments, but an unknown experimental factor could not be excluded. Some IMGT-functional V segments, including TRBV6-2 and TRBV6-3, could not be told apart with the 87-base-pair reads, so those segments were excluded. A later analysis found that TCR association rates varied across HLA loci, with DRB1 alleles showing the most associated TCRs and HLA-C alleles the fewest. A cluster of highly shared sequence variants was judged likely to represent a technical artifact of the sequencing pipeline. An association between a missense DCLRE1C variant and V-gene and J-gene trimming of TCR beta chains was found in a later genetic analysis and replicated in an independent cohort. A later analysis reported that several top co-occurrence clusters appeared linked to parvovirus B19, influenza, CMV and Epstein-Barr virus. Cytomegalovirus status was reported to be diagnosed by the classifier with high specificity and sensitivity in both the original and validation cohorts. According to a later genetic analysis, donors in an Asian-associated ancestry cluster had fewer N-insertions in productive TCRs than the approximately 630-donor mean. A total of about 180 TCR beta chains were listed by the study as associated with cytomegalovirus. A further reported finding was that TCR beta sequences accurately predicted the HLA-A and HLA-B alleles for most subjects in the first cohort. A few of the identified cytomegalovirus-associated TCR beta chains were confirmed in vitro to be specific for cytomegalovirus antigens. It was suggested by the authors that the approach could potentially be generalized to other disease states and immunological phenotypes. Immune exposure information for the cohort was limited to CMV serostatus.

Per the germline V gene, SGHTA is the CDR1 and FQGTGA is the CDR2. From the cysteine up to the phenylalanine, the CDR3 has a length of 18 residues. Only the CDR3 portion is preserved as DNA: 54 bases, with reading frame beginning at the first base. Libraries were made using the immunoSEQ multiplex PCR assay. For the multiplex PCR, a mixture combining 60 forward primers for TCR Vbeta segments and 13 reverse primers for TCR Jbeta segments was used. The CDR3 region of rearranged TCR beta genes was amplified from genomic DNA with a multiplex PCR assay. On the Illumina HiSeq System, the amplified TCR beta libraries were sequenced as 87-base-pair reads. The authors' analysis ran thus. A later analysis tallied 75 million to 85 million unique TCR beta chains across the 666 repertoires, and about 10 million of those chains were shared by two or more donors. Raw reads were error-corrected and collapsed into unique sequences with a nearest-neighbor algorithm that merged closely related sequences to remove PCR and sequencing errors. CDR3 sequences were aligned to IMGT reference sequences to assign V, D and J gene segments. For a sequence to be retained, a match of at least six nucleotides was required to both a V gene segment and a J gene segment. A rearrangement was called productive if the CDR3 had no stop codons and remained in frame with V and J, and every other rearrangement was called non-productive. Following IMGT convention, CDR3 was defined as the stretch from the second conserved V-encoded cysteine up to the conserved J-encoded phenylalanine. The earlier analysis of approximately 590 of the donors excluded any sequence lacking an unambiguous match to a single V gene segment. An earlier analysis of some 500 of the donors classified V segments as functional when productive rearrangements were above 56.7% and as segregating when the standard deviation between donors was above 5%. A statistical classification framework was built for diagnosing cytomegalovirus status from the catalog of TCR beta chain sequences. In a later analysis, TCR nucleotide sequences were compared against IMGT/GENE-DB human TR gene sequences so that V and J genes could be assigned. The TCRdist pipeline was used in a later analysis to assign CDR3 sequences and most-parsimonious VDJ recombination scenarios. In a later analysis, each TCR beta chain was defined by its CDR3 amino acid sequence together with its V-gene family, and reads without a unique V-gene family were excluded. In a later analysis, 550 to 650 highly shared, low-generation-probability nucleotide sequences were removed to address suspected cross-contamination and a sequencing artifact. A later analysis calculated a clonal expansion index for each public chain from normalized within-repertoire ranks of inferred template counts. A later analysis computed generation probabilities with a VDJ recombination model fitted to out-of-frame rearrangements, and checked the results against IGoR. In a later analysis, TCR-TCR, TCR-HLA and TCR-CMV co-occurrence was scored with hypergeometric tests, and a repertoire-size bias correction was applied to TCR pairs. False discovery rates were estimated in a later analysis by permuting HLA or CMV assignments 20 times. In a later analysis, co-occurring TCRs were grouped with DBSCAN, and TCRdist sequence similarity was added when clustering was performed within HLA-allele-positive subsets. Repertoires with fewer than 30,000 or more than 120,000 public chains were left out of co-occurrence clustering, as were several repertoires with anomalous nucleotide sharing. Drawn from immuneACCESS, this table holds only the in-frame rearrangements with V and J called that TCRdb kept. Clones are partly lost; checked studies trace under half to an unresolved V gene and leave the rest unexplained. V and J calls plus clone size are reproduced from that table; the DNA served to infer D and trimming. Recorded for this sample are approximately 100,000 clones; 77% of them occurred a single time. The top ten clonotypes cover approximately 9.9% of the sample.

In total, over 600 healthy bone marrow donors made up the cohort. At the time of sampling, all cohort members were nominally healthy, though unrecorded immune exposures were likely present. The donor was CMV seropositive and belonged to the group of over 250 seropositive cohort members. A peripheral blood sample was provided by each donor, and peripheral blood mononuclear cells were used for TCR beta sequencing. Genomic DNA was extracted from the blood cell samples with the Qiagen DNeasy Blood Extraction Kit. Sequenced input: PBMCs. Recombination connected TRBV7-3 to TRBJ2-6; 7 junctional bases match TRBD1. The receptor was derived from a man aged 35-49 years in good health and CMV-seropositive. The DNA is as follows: TGTGCCAGCAGCCTGACGCCGGGACAGATCTCTGGGGCCAACGGCCTGACTTTC. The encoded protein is CASSLTPGQISGANGLTF.